Detailed here is one T cell receptor (beta chain). Its antigen is still unknown. The record originates from a study of OX40 agonist ivuxolimab in advanced cancers. Study as a whole: Prior therapy, whether anti-PD-1, anti-PD-L1 or anti-CTLA-4, was allowed, and 30% to 40% had some.

On cycle 4 day 1 and cycle 7 day 1, as well as at baseline, blood was sampled. The CDR3 contains 15 residues. From germline, CDR1 is SGDLS and CDR2 YYNGEE. The V end lost 0 bases, the J end lost 7 bases, and 14 bases lay between the germline ends. Whole-study results and caveats: Near-lowest levels of clonal expansion characterized partial responders at 0.1-3.0 mg/kg.

Some clones are missing from TCRdb's copy, which holds only in-frame ones; the method was immunoSEQ multiplex PCR. Seen here are tens of thousands of clones, roughly nine tenths observed once, and the top ten hold approximately 0.66%. The rearrangement links TRBV9 to TRBJ1-3; D unresolved. The clonotype comes from an adult with an advanced solid tumor such as melanoma, head and neck, liver or kidney cancer. The sample consisted of CD4+ or CD8+ T cells sorted from blood, taken in a trial of the OX40 agonist ivuxolimab. The CDR3 reads CASSVGGQSGNTIYF. In DNA form, the CDR3 reads TGTGCCAGCAGCGTAGGCGGGCAGTCCGGGAACACCATATATTTT.